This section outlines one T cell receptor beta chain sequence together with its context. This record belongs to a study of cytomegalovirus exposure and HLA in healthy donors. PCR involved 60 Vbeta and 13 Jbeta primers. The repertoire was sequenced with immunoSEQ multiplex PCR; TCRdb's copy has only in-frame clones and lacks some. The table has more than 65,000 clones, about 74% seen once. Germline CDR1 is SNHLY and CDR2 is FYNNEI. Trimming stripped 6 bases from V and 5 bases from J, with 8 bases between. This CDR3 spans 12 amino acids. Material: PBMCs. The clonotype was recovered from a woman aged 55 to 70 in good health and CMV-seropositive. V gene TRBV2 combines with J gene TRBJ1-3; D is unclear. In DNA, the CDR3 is TGTGCCAGCAGCCAGGCTCGAAACACCATATATTTT. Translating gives CASSQARNTIYF.